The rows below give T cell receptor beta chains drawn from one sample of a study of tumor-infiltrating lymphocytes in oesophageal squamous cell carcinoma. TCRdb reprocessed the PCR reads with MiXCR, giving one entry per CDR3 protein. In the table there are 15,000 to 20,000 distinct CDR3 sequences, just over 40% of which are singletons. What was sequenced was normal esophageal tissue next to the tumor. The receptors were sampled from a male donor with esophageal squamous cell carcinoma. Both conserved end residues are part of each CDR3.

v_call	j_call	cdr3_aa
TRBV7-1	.	CASRRNGDGGEQYF
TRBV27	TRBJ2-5	CASTPKQGPLSF
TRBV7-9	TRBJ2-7	CASSLRDGTSGNVEQYF
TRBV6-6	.	CASSETAVHYEQYF
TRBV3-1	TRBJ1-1	CASSRRDRATEAFF
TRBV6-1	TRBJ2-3	CASSEQAGGPDTQYF
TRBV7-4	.	CASRREGAGYTF
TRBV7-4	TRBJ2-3	CASSLRGVSTDTQYF
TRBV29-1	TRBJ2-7	CSVEDRNKQGREQYF
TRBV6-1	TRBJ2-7	CASRSGGADEQYF
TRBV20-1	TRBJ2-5	CSAWDRGRGMETQYF
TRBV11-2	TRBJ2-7	CASSLDQAGDEQYF
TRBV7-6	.	CASSYDRGAPEQYF